This record concerns one T cell receptor (beta chain) sequence. MiXCR, applied by TCRdb to the 5' RACE reads, yields one record per CDR3 protein. The sample shows 250,000 to 300,000 distinct CDR3 sequences, around 20% of them seen only once. This entry comes from a study of CD8 T cells in ankylosing spondylitis. The CDR3 totals 17 residues. Germline V lookup: CDR1 MGHDK, CDR2 SYGVNS. V shed 4 bases and J 1 base; nucleotides not matched to a gene: 10. This chain joins TRBV25-1 and TRBJ2-1, with 7 bases lining up with TRBD2. The origin of this receptor is a male donor with ankylosing spondylitis or in good health (not recorded which). Material for sequencing was blood, either unsorted or a sorted T cell fraction (not recorded which). The CDR3 DNA reads as TGTGCCAGCAGTGCTCCACTGGGGAGGGGTTCCTACAATGAGCAGTTCTTC. As protein: CASSAPLGRGSYNEQFF.